Below are 9 T cell receptor beta chains sequenced from a single sample in a study of T-cell reconstitution after alpha-beta-depleted transplantation in children. A TCRbeta library incorporating unique molecular identifiers was prepared. TCRdb re-called the PCR reads with MiXCR, one entry per CDR3 protein. The sample has tens of thousands of distinct CDR3 sequences; over 6.5% are singletons. Findings and caveats of the study: Reportedly, only several hundred clones from non-depleted graft cells drove alpha-beta T-cell counts at about two months.

These TCRs' antigens remain unknown. The sequencing here drew on peripheral blood, taken 60 days after TCRalphabeta/CD19-depleted stem cell transplant. The origin of the receptors is a child in the first two years of life who had a stem cell transplant for acute myeloid leukemia, so the T cells may come from the graft donor.

This clonotype has at least ten counts. The chain combines TRBV29-1 with TRBJ2-5; 9 bases align to TRBD2. V trimming: 4 bases; J trimming: 1 base; junction bases outside the gene matches: 7. The germline CDR1 and CDR2 sequences are SQVTM and ANQGSEA. This CDR3 region has 15 residues. CDR3 nucleotides: TGCAGCGTTGTAGGAAGACTAGCGGTCCAAGAGACCCAGTACTTC. Translated, it gives CSVVGRLAVQETQYF. The entire variable domain, with the rest obtained from reference TRBV29-1 and TRBJ2-5, is as follows: SAVISQKPSRDICQRGTSLTIQCQVDSQVTMMFWYRQQPGQSLTLIATANQGSEATYESGFVIDKFPISRPNLTFSTLTVSNMSPEDSSIYLCSVVGRLAVQETQYFGPGTRLLVL.

This clonotype came up many times. The chain joins TRBV4-3 to TRBJ2-3; D is unresolved. This CDR3 spans 15 amino acids. The V gene lost 4 bases and the J gene lost 2 bases, with 13 bases spanning the gap. Germline assignment: CDR1 LGHNA and CDR2 YSLEER. CDR3: CASSRFYTATDTQYF. The CDR3 DNA follows: TGCGCCAGCAGCCGATTCTACACTGCCACAGATACGCAGTATTTT.

This clonotype was detected many times. The rearrangement links TRBV6-2 or TRBV6-3 to TRBJ2-7; a possible D gene is TRBD1 (5 bases). V was cut by 6 bases and J by 3 bases, with 12 bases left in between. Germline-derived CDR1 and CDR2 are MNHEY and SVGEGT. The length of the CDR3 is 13 residues. The CDR3 sequence: CASRTEFYYEQYF. CDR3 DNA sequence: TGTGCCAGCAGGACAGAGTTCTACTACGAGCAGTACTTC.

The rearrangement joins TRBV23-1 to TRBJ2-3; D is uncertain. TRBV23-1 is reported as an ORF; its role is uncertain. CDR3 length: 14 amino acids. V dropped 6 bases and J dropped 4 bases, with 14 bases sitting between them. For the CDR3, the DNA is TGCGCCAGCAGCAGTCATGTCCGGCCAGATACGCAGTATTTT. This translates into CASSSHVRPDTQYF.

This clonotype came up many times. The rearrangement uses TRBV7-9 and TRBJ1-4, with 10 bases that match TRBD1. V was pared by 2 bases and J by 7 bases, with 1 base of the junction left unmatched. The CDR3 contains 14 residues. CDR1 and CDR2 (germline): SEHNR, FQNEAQ (reference sequence). As DNA, the CDR3 is TGTGCCAGCAGCTTAAGGACAGGGGGTGAAAAACTGTTTTTT. This sequence encodes CASSLRTGGEKLFF.

Ten or more counts support this clonotype. The chain uses TRBV7-8 and TRBJ2-2; no firm D call. This CDR3 region has 13 residues. Per germline, CDR1 SGHVS and CDR2 FQNEAQ. V was shortened by 4 bases and J by 2 bases, with 5 bases between the two germline ends. The CDR3 DNA sequence: TGTGCCAGCAGCTACCGTAACACCGGGGAGCTGTTTTTT. This sequence encodes CASSYRNTGELFF.

This clonotype was recorded many times. The J gene is TRBJ2-3, the V gene TRBV29-1; 7 bases align to TRBD2. The CDR3 loop spans 14 amino acids. Germline V gene sequence: CDR1 SQVTM, CDR2 ANQGSEA. The J segment lost 4 bases and the V segment lost 5 bases, leaving 9 bases of the junction unmatched. The CDR3, as DNA: TGCAGCGTTATCCCCGGCCTAGCGGCAGATACGCAGTATTTT. It specifies CSVIPGLAADTQYF.

Judged by abundance, this clonotype is medium-sized. The V and J genes are TRBV25-1 and TRBJ1-2; maybe TRBD1 (6 bases). The V end was cut by 3 bases, the J end by 3 bases, with 20 bases between. Germline V gene lookup returns CDR1 MGHDK and CDR2 SYGVNS. The CDR3 consists of 17 residues. DNA for the CDR3: TGTGCCAGCAGTGAGGTGGCCCTGGGACGGACAGACTATGGCTACACCTTC. Protein product: CASSEVALGRTDYGYTF.

This chain links TRBV29-1 with TRBJ2-6, with 8 bases that match TRBD1. Trimming removed 5 bases from V and 0 bases from J; junction bases left unmatched: 6. This CDR3 has 16 residues. Germline V gives CDR1 SQVTM, CDR2 ANQGSEA. CDR3 region: CSVLQGGGSGANVLTF. The DNA of the CDR3 is TGCAGCGTTTTACAGGGGGGTGGCTCTGGGGCCAACGTCCTGACTTTC. The full variable domain, rest sourced from reference TRBV29-1 and TRBJ2-6, is SAVISQKPSRDICQRGTSLTIQCQVDSQVTMMFWYRQQPGQSLTLIATANQGSEATYESGFVIDKFPISRPNLTFSTLTVSNMSPEDSSIYLCSVLQGGGSGANVLTFGAGSRLTVL.